This passage covers 13 T cell receptor beta chains from one sample sequenced in a study of CD8 T cells in ankylosing spondylitis (dated by TCRdb to about 2017). Library method: 5' RACE. This sample was sequenced with an Illumina HiSeq 2500. The public reads were reanalyzed by TCRdb: fastp trimming at Q25, MiXCR alignment, in-frame beta chains only. Rows matching on CDR3 protein sequence are summarized as one entry with the most common DNA and genes. Recorded for this sample are around 320,000 distinct CDR3 sequences; less than 25% of them occurred a single time. The ten biggest clones cover roughly 3.6% of the sample. The sample taken for sequencing was blood, either unsorted or a sorted T cell fraction (not recorded which). The receptors were gathered from a female donor with ankylosing spondylitis or in good health (not recorded which).

The genes are TRBV9 and TRBJ2-2; D remains ambiguous. This CDR3 is 14 amino acids long. Germline V gene lookup returns CDR1 SGDLS and CDR2 YYNGEE. Trimming left V 3 bases short and J 7 bases short, with 13 bases between. The CDR3 nucleotides are TGTGCCAGCAGCGAGGTGGTGGGTGTCGGGGAGCTGTTTTTT. Translation: CASSEVVGVGELFF.

The rearrangement uses TRBV12-3 or TRBV12-4 and TRBJ2-6; D may correspond to TRBD1 or TRBD2 (5 bases each). The CDR3 length is 17 residues. The V gene lost 3 bases and the J gene lost 2 bases, with 14 bases spanning the gap. The CDR3 bases are TGTGCCAGCAGTTTGAGGCAGGGAGCCCCTGGGGCCAACGTCCTGACTTTC. It encodes CASSLRQGAPGANVLTF.

This clonotype has a count of ten or more. V and J are TRBV10-3 and TRBJ2-1, with a tentative D call TRBD2 (5 bases). Germline values: CDR1 ENHRY, CDR2 SYGVKD. V gave up 4 bases and J gave up 9 bases, with 13 bases separating them. CDR3 length: 13 residues. The CDR3 region is CAISGGSEGEQFF. Written as DNA, the CDR3 is TGTGCCATCAGTGGGGGAAGTGAGGGTGAGCAGTTCTTC.

This clonotype was seen a few times. This chain uses TRBV15 with TRBJ2-1; possible D gene TRBD1, 6 bases. The CDR3 consists of 13 residues. V lost 0 bases, J lost 12 bases, and 12 bases lay in between. Looked up from germline, CDR1 is LNHNV and CDR2 is YYDKDF (reference sequence). The CDR3 nucleotides are TGTGCCACCAGCAGAGATCGGACAGAAAGGCAGTTCTTC. Translation: CATSRDRTERQFF.

This clonotype was counted only a few times. This chain connects TRBV28 to TRBJ1-2; possible D gene TRBD1, 6 bases. V was clipped by 6 bases and J by 8 bases, with 19 bases between them. The CDR3 is 14 amino acids. Germline V gene data show CDR1 as MDHEN and CDR2 as SYDVKM. CDR3 loop: CASSPPIRGKGYTF. The CDR3 DNA sequence: TGTGCCAGCAGCCCTCCTATCAGGGGCAAGGGCTACACCTTC.

The chain has TRBV4-2 and TRBJ2-7; tentative D call: TRBD1 (6 bases). There are 19 residues in the CDR3. Trimming left V 2 bases short and J 2 bases short, with 25 bases between. The V gene's germline CDR1 is LGHNA and CDR2 YNFKEQ. In DNA form, the CDR3 reads TGTGCCAGCAGCCAAACTTCGCCGTCACCATCGGGACACCCCTACGAGCAGTACTTC. This encodes CASSQTSPSPSGHPYEQYF.

The CDR3 loop is CASSLVGRSSYEQYF. The DNA for the CDR3 is TGTGCCAGCAGCTTAGTGGGAAGGAGCTCCTACGAGCAGTACTTC. The chain has TRBV7-2 and TRBJ2-7; D ambiguous. V gave up 1 base and J gave up 0 bases, with 10 bases separating them. Germline V gene data show CDR1 as SGHTA and CDR2 as FQGNSA. CDR3 size: 15 residues. The whole variable domain, filled in from reference TRBV7-2 and TRBJ2-7, reads GAGVSQSPSNKVTEKGKDVELRCDPISGHTALYWYRQSLGQGLEFLIYFQGNSAPDKSGLPSDRFSAERTGGSVSTLTIQRTQQEDSAVYLCASSLVGRSSYEQYFGPGTRLTVT.

This clonotype was detected once. The chain uses TRBV7-2 and TRBJ2-1; D gene uncertain. Germline V gives CDR1 SGHTA, CDR2 FQGNSA. V was cut by 2 bases and J by 5 bases, with 10 bases left in between. This CDR3 has 14 residues. CDR3: CASSLTVTNNEQFF. CDR3 DNA sequence: TGTGCCAGCAGCTTAACTGTAACGAACAATGAGCAGTTCTTC. Full variable domain (rest looked up from reference TRBV7-2 and TRBJ2-1): GAGVSQSPSNKVTEKGKDVELRCDPISGHTALYWYRQSLGQGLEFLIYFQGNSAPDKSGLPSDRFSAERTGGSVSTLTIQRTQQEDSAVYLCASSLTVTNNEQFFGPGTRLTVL.

This clonotype has a handful of counts. The chain recombines TRBV2 with TRBJ2-1; D remains ambiguous. The germline V gene has CDR1 SNHLY and CDR2 FYNNEI. The CDR3 has 16 residues. V dropped 6 bases and J dropped 8 bases, with 23 bases sitting between them. This CDR3 reads CASRGRSTPLGDEQFF. The CDR3 DNA is TGTGCCAGCAGAGGCCGAAGTACCCCCCTGGGCGATGAGCAGTTCTTC. The full variable domain, rest sourced from reference TRBV2 and TRBJ2-1, is EPEVTQTPSHQVTQMGQEVILRCVPISNHLYFYWYRQILGQKVEFLVSFYNNEISEKSEIFDDQFSVERPDGSNFTLKIRSTKLEDSAMYFCASRGRSTPLGDEQFFGPGTRLTVL.

This clonotype was picked up a small number of times. This chain links TRBV10-3 with TRBJ1-1, with TRBD1 identical over 7 bases. The CDR3 consists of 15 residues. The ends lost 0 bases at V and 5 bases at J; junction bases unmatched: 6. Per the germline V gene, CDR1 is ENHRY and CDR2 is SYGVKD. The CDR3 DNA sequence: TGTGCCATCAGTGAGTCGACAGGGCCAGGGACTGAAGCTTTCTTT. This translates into CAISESTGPGTEAFF.

The chain carries TRBV12-3 or TRBV12-4 and TRBJ2-1; D is unclear. This CDR3 has 17 amino acids. Between the trimmed V and J ends, which lost 7 bases and 6 bases, there was a span of 25 bases. The CDR3, as DNA: TGTGCCAGCACCTACCTTTTGGGCAGCTTGAGCATCAATGAGCAGTTCTTC. Residues: CASTYLLGSLSINEQFF.

This clonotype occurred a few times. The V call is TRBV12-3 or TRBV12-4, the J call TRBJ1-4; 7 bases align to TRBD1. CDR3 size: 15 residues. V lost 4 bases, J lost 7 bases, and 9 bases stayed unmatched. The CDR3, as DNA: TGTGCCAGCAGTTCATCGACAGGGCTCACTGAAAAACTGTTTTTT. It codes for CASSSSTGLTEKLFF.

This clonotype appeared a few times. The V call is TRBV7-9, the J call TRBJ2-2; D not certain. V lost 4 bases and J 3 bases, leaving 12 bases between the germline ends. This CDR3 is 15 amino acids long. The germline V gene has CDR1 SEHNR and CDR2 FQNEAQ (reference sequence). CDR3 region: CASSSQLYDTGELFF. Here the CDR3 DNA reads TGTGCCAGCAGCTCTCAACTCTACGACACCGGGGAGCTGTTTTTT.